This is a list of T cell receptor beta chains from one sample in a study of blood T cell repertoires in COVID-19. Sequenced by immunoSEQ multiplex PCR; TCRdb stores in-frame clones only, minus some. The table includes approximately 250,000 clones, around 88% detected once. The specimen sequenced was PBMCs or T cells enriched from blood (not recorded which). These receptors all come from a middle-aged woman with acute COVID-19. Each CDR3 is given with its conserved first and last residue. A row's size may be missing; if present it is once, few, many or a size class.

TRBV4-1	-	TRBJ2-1	CASSLEGGSSYNEQFF
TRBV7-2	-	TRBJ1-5	CASSFGAGGQPQHF
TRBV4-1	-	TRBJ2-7	CASSPTLAYEQYF
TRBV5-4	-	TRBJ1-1	CASSTRQGVNTEAFF
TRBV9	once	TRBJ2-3	CASSVVGTGTDTQYF
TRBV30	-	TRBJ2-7	CAWSERGYLHEQYF
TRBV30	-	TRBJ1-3	CAWSPYRDTIYF
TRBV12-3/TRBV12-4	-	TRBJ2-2	CASSPSNTGELFF
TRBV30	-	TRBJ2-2	CAWSDSGNTGELFF
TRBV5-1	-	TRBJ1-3	CASSLNQQARSGNTIYF
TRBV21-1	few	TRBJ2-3	CASSKGGLAGVNQNTQYF
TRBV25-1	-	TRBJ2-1	CASSEPGTRGYEQFF
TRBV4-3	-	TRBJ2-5	CASSQGLGAETQYF
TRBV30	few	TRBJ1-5	CAWSLEGQGGYSNQPQHF
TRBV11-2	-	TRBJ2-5	CASSPSGGETQYF
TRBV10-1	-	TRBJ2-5	CASSGGGKQETQYF
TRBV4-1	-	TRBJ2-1	CASSPRVVSYNEQFF
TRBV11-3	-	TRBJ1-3	CASSFSGFSGNTIYF
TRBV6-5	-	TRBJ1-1	CASSYPTGRGTEAFF
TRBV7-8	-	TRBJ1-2	CASSLSDRGYGYTF
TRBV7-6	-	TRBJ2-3	CASSLPGTTSTDTQYF
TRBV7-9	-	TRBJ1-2	CASSLTGNRENYGYTF
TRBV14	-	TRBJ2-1	CASSQLSTSIYNEQFF
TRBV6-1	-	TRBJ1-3	CASSETGSGNTIYF
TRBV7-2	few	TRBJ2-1	CASSHNDNEQFF
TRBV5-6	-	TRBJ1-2	CASSLGDNYGYTF
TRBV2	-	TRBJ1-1	CASSETQEVYTEAFF
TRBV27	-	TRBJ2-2	CASCWVGPVQGLGGELFF
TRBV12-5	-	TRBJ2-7	CASGLGHNYEQYF
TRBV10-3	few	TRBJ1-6	CAISESLAGENSPLHF
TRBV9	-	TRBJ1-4	CASSVGTGTYRNNEKLFF
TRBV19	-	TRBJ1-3	CATNHLSSGNTIYF
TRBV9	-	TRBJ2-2	CASSVVGTGGTGELFF
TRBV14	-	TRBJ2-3	CASSPPRVAGGEDTQYF
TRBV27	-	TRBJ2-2	CASTVTGVGRGGELFF
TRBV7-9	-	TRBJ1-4	CASSLSSGVEKLFF
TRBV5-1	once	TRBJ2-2	CASSLGQAEAGELFF
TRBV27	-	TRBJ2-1	CASSSLYNEQFF
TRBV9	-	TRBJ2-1	CASSVGLDPYNEQFF
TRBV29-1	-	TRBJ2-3	CSTGTDTQYF
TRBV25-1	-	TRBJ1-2	CASSGRDREKFYGYTF
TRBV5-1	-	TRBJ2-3	CASSTAGGVTDTQYF
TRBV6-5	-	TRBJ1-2	CASRTGLEGYTF
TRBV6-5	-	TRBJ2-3	CAAKLAGAHTDTQYF
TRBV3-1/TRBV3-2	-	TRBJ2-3	CASSPGEGADTQYF
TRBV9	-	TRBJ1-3	CASSLEGTGRGWGSGNTIYF
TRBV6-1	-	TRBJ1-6	CASSGRDRSSRNSPLHF
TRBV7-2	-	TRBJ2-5	CASSSVRGGQGETQYF
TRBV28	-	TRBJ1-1	CASSLRTTSHTEAFF
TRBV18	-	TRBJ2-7	CASSPRSGGSSYEQYF
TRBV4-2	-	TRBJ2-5	CASSQGERGLQETQYF